These T cell receptor beta chains were read from a single sample in a study of PD-1 blockade in classical Hodgkin lymphoma. The protocol was immunoSEQ multiplex PCR, while the TCRdb copy is restricted to in-frame clones and leaves out a portion. The table includes roughly 25,000 clones, roughly four fifths detected once. Sequenced here: peripheral blood mononuclear cells (PBMCs), sampled before the second cycle of nivolumab. These receptors were obtained from a human donor with classical Hodgkin lymphoma. The CDR3 runs from the conserved cysteine through the conserved F or W. Each record gives: J gene, clone size, D gene, V gene, CDR3 DNA, CDR3 protein. D genes are given only for firm matches. Clone size appears in some rows only: once, few, many, or a class for an expanded clone.

TRBJ2-7 - - TRBV18 TGTGCCAGCTCACCCCCTGAGGCAGGTTCCTACGAGCAGTACTTC CASSPPEAGSYEQYF
TRBJ2-1 - TRBD2 TRBV5-6 TGTGCCAGCAGCTTGGCCGCCAGCGGGGGAGACCATGAGCAGTTCTTC CASSLAASGGDHEQFF
TRBJ2-1 few - TRBV18 TGTGCCAGCTCACCGCCGGACTCCTACTACAATGAGCAGTTCTTC CASSPPDSYYNEQFF
TRBJ2-1 - TRBD2 TRBV19 TGTGCCAGTAGTATGGCCCTGGGACTAGCGGGTGTGGGCTTTGAGCAGTTCTTC CASSMALGLAGVGFEQFF
TRBJ1-2 - - TRBV13 TGTGCCAGCAGCAGAACAGGAAACAATAACTATGGCTACACCTTC CASSRTGNNNYGYTF
TRBJ2-4 few - TRBV6-5 TGTGCCAGCAGTTACTCGGCGGAAATAGGGGACATTCAGTACTTC CASSYSAEIGDIQYF
TRBJ2-7 - - TRBV7-9 TGTGCCAGCAGCCGGGTCGGTACCAGCTCCTACGAGCAGTACTTC CASSRVGTSSYEQYF
TRBJ2-2 - - TRBV4-1 TGCGCCAGCAGCCGGTACACCGGGGAGCTGTTTTTT CASSRYTGELFF
TRBJ2-5 - TRBD1 TRBV7-9 TGTGCCAGCAGTCCCCCCAGGGGGCCGGAGGAGACCCAGTACTTC CASSPPRGPEETQYF
TRBJ1-2 - - TRBV7-9 TGTGCCAGCAGCTTGGGGACTCTCTATGGCTACACCTTC CASSLGTLYGYTF
TRBJ2-4 - TRBD2 TRBV19 TGTGCCAGTAGTGCCGCAATAAGACTAGCGGGGGGCAAGGACATTCAGTACTTC CASSAAIRLAGGKDIQYF
TRBJ1-2 - - TRBV10-3 TGTGCCAGTACACACAGCAACTATGGCTACACCTTC CASTHSNYGYTF
TRBJ1-2 - - TRBV4-3 TGCGCCAGCAGCCAAGAGCCCTCTAACTATGGCTACACCTTC CASSQEPSNYGYTF
TRBJ1-1 medium-sized - TRBV5-1 TGCGCCAGCAGCGTAAATCCTCAGGGGACTGAAGCTTTCTTT CASSVNPQGTEAFF
TRBJ1-5 few - TRBV15 TGTGCCACCAGCAGAGATGTGGATCAGCCCCAGCATTTT CATSRDVDQPQHF
TRBJ2-3 once - TRBV5-1 TGCGCCAGCAGCTTGGGACAGACTAGCACAGATACGCAGTATTTT CASSLGQTSTDTQYF
TRBJ2-5 - TRBD2 TRBV7-9 TGTGCCAGCAGCTACCCTAGCGGGGGGGTGGATGAGACCCAGTACTTC CASSYPSGGVDETQYF